This T cell receptor (beta chain) was profiled in a study of T-cell memory formation after mild COVID-19. About the study: In these data, TCR clusters were largely donor specific.

This CDR3 is built from 14 residues. Germline V gives CDR1 KGHSH, CDR2 LQKENI. Study-level results: Contracting clones localized mainly to CM and EM when CD4+ and mainly to EMRA when CD8+.

Barcoded TCR alpha and TCR beta cDNA libraries with UMIs came from 5'RACE using constant-segment primers. Via MiXCR, TCRdb re-called the 5' RACE reads, giving one row per CDR3 protein. The sample carries roughly 450,000 distinct CDR3 sequences, 15% to 20% recorded once. This clonotype showed up many times. No antigen is known for it. The junction departs from the called germline gene at one end, perhaps through a read error. This chain links TRBV18 with TRBJ2-3, with D perhaps TRBD1 (6 bases). This sequence originates from an adult woman who had mild COVID-19 (a few samples of this study predate the infection). Cell type and time point are not known. The sequencing sample was made of PBMCs or a T cell subset sorted from them (not recorded which). This chain's CDR3 is CASSPGQPTDTQYF. CDR3 bases: TGCGCCAGCAGCCCTGGACAGCCCACAGATACGCAGTATTTT.